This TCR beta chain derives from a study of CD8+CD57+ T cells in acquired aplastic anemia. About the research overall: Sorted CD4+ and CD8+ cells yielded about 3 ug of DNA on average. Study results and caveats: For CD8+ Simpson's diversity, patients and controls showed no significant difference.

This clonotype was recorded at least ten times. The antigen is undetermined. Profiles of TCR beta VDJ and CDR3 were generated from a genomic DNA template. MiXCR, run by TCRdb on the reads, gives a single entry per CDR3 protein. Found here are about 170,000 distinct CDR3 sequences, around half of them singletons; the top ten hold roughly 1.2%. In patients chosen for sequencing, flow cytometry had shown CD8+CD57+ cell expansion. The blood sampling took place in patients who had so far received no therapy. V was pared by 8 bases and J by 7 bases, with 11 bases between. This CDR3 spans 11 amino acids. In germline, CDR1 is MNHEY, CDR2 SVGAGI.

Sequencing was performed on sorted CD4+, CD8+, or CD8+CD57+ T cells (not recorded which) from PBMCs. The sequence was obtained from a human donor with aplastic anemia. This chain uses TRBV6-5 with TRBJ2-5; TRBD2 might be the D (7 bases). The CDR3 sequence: CASSRGGTQYF. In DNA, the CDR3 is TGTGCCAGCTCAAGGGGGGGGACCCAGTACTTC.